This note documents a single T cell receptor (beta chain) sequence. Its antigen remains unknown. Stated time point: newly diagnosed GD, antithyroid drugs for less than 3 months. Construction of the TCR library relied on RNA isolated from PBMCs. Sequencing libraries for TCR beta were prepared with iRepertoire HTBI primers and Arm-PCR of CDR3 regions. TCRdb re-derived calls from the multiplex PCR reads in MiXCR, one entry per CDR3 protein. Here the sample spans hundreds of thousands of distinct CDR3 sequences, over 15% being singletons. The data derive from a study of regulatory T cells in long-lasting Graves disease. General study points: Among persistent patients, a larger number of public clonotypes were shared (about 2,700) than among newly diagnosed patients (around 980). A limited number of samples was an acknowledged limitation.

The same specimen was also included in a second study, on T cells in Graves' hyperthyroidism and ophthalmopathy.

This TCR was sampled from a man aged 35-49 years with Graves disease. Here the sequenced sample was peripheral blood mononuclear cells (PBMCs), taken at new diagnosis, from a patient treated with antithyroid drugs.

Here the CDR3 DNA reads TGTGCCAGCAGCCAAGGAGAATATTCACCCCTCCACTTT. Translated, it gives CASSQGEYSPLHF. The chain couples TRBV3-1 to TRBJ1-6; D gene uncertain. The CDR3 runs to 13 residues. Trimming took off 1 base at V and 8 bases at J, with 6 bases between the two ends. Germline CDR1 reads LGHDT; CDR2 reads YNNKEL (reference sequence).